This entry concerns a single T cell receptor beta chain. Its antigen is as yet unknown. Repeated repertoire sampling spanned the course of chemoradiotherapy. Repertoires were generated with immunoSEQ multiplex PCR, while TCRdb's copy carries only in-frame clones and drops some. The table has 3,500 to 5,500 clones, 90% seen once; the top ten hold less than 4%. This sample is drawn from a study of chemoradiotherapy in HPV16-positive cancers. Study outcomes and limitations: Candidate HPV-specific clones and E7-related TCR motifs grew in tumor during treatment.

This sequence was found in a human donor with HPV-associated anogenital cancer. Sampling was conducted from a patient who underwent chemoradiotherapy.

The chain's CDR3 is CASSLKGGREAFF. The CDR3, as DNA: TGTGCCAGCAGTTTAAAAGGGGGCCGTGAAGCTTTCTTT. The chain employs TRBV28 and TRBJ1-1; 7 bases are a match to TRBD1. In germline, CDR1 is MDHEN, CDR2 SYDVKM. The CDR3 has 13 residues. With 2 bases clipped from V and 7 bases from J, the junction kept 4 bases outside the gene matches.